These 9 T cell receptor beta chains originate from one sample sequenced in a study of cytotoxic CD8 clonotypes in ibrutinib-treated CLL. Here immunoSEQ multiplex PCR was the method, and the copy in TCRdb shows in-frame clones only, minus some. The sample consists of roughly 110,000 clones, 55% to 75% of them appearing once. Sample: PBMCs, taken after 24 months of ibrutinib treatment. These receptors originate from a human donor with chronic lymphocytic leukemia.

The V gene is TRBV28, the J gene TRBJ2-6, with 8 positions matching TRBD1. There are 18 residues in the CDR3. V gave up 6 bases and J gave up 0 bases; unmatched junction bases: 10. Germline V lookup: CDR1 MDHEN, CDR2 SYDVKM. DNA for the CDR3: TGTGCCAGCAGAATGACAGGGGCGATGATCTCTGGGGCCAACGTCCTGACTTTC. Its translation: CASRMTGAMISGANVLTF. Full variable domain (remainder filled in from reference TRBV28 and TRBJ2-6): DVKVTQSSRYLVKRTGEKVFLECVQDMDHENMFWYRQDPGLGLRLIYFSYDVKMKEKGDIPEGYSVSREKKERFSLILESASTNQTSMYLCASRMTGAMISGANVLTFGAGSRLTVL.

This sequence joins TRBV7-3 and TRBJ2-3, with a tentative D call TRBD1 (5 bases). Germline lookup yields CDR1 SGHTA and CDR2 FQGTGA. The CDR3 is 13 residues long. V was cut by 5 bases and J by 4 bases, with 10 bases left in between. The CDR3 nucleotides are TGTGCCAGCAGCCAGGGTCAGGCAGATACGCAGTATTTT. It translates to CASSQGQADTQYF.

The rearrangement joins TRBV30 to TRBJ2-7; D ambiguous. In germline, CDR1 is GTSNPN, CDR2 SVGIG (reference sequence). Trimming cost V 2 bases and J 0 bases, with 8 bases left between them. CDR3 length: 13 amino acids. CDR3: CAWSQGDSYEQYF. In nucleotides, the CDR3 is TGTGCCTGGAGTCAAGGAGACTCCTACGAGCAGTACTTC.

This clone occurred a few times. The genes are TRBV4-2 and TRBJ1-6, with 9 bases that match TRBD1. Trimming removed 6 bases from V and 8 bases from J; junction bases left unmatched: 5. Germline V gives CDR1 LGHNA, CDR2 YNFKEQ. The CDR3 runs to 14 residues. The CDR3 protein is CASREGQGDSPLHF. The CDR3 region has the DNA TGTGCCAGCAGGGAGGGACAGGGAGATTCACCCCTCCACTTT.

The V and J genes are TRBV30 and TRBJ1-2; 7 nucleotides agree with TRBD1. Germline V lookup: CDR1 GTSNPN, CDR2 SVGIG (reference sequence). The CDR3 sequence is 11 residues long. V shed 2 bases and J 12 bases; nucleotides not matched to a gene: 6. The CDR3, as DNA: TGTGCCTGGAGTACAAAAGACAGGGACACCTTC. Translating it yields CAWSTKDRDTF.

The DNA of the CDR3 is TGCAGCGTGGGGATTGGGACAGGAGCTTTCTTT. Its translation: CSVGIGTGAFF. The V call is TRBV29-1, the J call TRBJ1-1; 8 positions agree with TRBD1. This CDR3 has 11 residues. V dropped 6 bases and J dropped 10; count of bases not matched to a gene: 7. Germline CDR1 reads SQVTM; CDR2 reads ANQGSEA.

This clone came up a few times. CDR3 in amino acids: CASSIDWNQPQHF. In nucleotides, the CDR3 is TGTGCCAGTAGTATCGACTGGAATCAGCCCCAGCATTTT. The chain links TRBV19 to TRBJ1-5; D is undetermined. The CDR3 is made up of 13 amino acids. Trimming shortened V by 3 bases and J by 4 bases, and 7 bases separated the two germline ends. From germline, CDR1 is LNHDA and CDR2 SQIVND (reference sequence).

The chain is built from TRBV7-6 and TRBJ2-7, with 10 nucleotides matching TRBD2. Germline trimming cut 5 bases from V and 0 bases from J; bases unmatched to any gene: 4. The length of the CDR3 is 15 residues. Germline CDR1 and CDR2: SGHVS and FNYEAQ. CDR3 nucleotide sequence: TGTGCCAGCAGCATTAGCGGGGGGCCCTCCTACGAGCAGTACTTC. This codes for CASSISGGPSYEQYF.

This rearrangement joins TRBV30 to TRBJ1-2, with 9 bases fitting TRBD1. With 3 bases clipped from V and 4 bases from J, the junction kept 12 bases outside the gene matches. CDR3 length: 16 amino acids. Germline-derived CDR1 and CDR2 are GTSNPN and SVGIG (reference sequence). The CDR3 coding sequence is TGTGCCTGGAGGAGCCTACAGGGGGCTAGGGGCTATGGCTACACCTTC. Amino acids: CAWRSLQGARGYGYTF.